Listed here is a single TCR beta chain. These data are taken from a study of blood T cell repertoires in COVID-19. Study summary: There were acute and convalescent COVID-19 samples, and they came from the United States, Italy and Spain. Sources were T cells, B-cell-depleted T cells, or PBMCs; the material itself was cDNA or gDNA.

The CDR3 has 14 residues. Germline CDR1 MDHEN, CDR2 SYDVKM. Trimming pared 5 bases from V and 8 bases from J, leaving 15 bases between. Source study methods: By means of reference gene primer amplification, nucleated cell counts were estimated. Sequencing was performed with immunoSEQ multiplex PCR; in TCRdb, only in-frame clones are kept and a portion is missing. V and J calls and clone size are as listed in that table; D and trimming were resolved from the DNA. The repertoire holds approximately 150,000 clones, roughly 90% seen once, with 2% to 2.5% in the top ten. The sequenced sample consisted of peripheral blood. The sequence came from a man aged 65-85 years with active COVID-19. The rearrangement links TRBV28 to TRBJ1-4; possibly TRBD1 for D (6 bases). The CDR3 sequence: CASSDRIRDEKLFF. The CDR3 nucleotides are TGTGCCAGCAGTGACAGGATAAGGGACGAAAAACTGTTTTTT. Full variable domain (remainder filled in from reference TRBV28 and TRBJ1-4): DVKVTQSSRYLVKRTGEKVFLECVQDMDHENMFWYRQDPGLGLRLIYFSYDVKMKEKGDIPEGYSVSREKKERFSLILESASTNQTSMYLCASSDRIRDEKLFFGSGTQLSVL.